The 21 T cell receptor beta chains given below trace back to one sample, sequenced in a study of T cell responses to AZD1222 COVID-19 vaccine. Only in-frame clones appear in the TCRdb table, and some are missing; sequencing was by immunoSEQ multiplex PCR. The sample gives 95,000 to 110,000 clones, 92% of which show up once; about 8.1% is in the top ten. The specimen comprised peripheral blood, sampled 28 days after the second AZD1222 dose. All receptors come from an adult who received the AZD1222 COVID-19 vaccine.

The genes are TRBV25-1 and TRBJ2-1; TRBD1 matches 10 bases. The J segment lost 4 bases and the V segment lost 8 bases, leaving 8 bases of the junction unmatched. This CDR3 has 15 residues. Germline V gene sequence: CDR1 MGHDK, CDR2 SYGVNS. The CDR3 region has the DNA TGTGCCAGCGGAAAGGGGACAGGGGTTTACAATGAGCAGTTCTTC. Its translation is CASGKGTGVYNEQFF.

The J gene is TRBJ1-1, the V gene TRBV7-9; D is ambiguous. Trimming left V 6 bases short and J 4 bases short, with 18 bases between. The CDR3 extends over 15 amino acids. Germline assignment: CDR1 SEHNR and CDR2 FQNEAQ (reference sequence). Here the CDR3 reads CASRSQRVEGTEAFF. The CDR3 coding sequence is TGTGCCAGCAGGTCACAGAGGGTGGAGGGCACTGAAGCTTTCTTT.

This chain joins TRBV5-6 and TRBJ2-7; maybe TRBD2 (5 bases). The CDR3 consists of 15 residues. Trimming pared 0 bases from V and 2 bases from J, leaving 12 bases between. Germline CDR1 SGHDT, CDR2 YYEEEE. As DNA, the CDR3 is TGTGCCAGCAGCTTGGGTGTCGGGATCCCCTACGAGCAGTACTTC. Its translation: CASSLGVGIPYEQYF. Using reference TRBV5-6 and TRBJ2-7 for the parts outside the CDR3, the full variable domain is DAGVTQSPTHLIKTRGQQVTLRCSPKSGHDTVSWYQQALGQGPQFIFQYYEEEERQRGNFPDRFSGHQFPNYSSELNVNALLLGDSALYLCASSLGVGIPYEQYFGPGTRLTVT.

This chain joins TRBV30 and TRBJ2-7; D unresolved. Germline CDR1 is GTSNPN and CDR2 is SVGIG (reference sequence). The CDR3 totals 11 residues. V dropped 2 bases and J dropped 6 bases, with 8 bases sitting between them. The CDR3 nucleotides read TGTGCCTGGAGTCTCCCGGGCGAGCAGTACTTC. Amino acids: CAWSLPGEQYF.

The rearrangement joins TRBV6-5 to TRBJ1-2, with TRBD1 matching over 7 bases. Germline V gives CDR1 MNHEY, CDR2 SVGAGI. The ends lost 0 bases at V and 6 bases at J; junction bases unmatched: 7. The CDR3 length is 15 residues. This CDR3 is CASSYSSGTVHGYTF. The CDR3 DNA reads TGTGCCAGCAGTTACTCGAGTGGGACAGTCCATGGCTACACCTTC.

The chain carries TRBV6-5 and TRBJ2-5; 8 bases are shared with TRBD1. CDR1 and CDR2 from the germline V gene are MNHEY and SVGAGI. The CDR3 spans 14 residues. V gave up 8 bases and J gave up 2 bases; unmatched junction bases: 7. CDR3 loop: CASAITGGQETQYF. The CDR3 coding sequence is TGTGCCAGCGCGATAACAGGGGGACAAGAGACCCAGTACTTC.

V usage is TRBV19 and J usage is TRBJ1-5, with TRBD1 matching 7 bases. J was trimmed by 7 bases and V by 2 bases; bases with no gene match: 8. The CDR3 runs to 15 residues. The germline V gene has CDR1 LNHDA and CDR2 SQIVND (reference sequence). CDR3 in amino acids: CASSIQGQGVQPQHF. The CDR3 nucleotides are TGTGCCAGTAGTATACAGGGGCAGGGGGTCCAGCCCCAGCATTTT.

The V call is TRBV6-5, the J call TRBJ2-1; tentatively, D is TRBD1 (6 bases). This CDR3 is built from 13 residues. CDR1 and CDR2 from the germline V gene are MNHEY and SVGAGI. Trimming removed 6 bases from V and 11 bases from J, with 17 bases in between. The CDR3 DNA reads TGTGCCAGCAGCGATGTACAGGGAGTAAAGCAGTTCTTC. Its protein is CASSDVQGVKQFF.

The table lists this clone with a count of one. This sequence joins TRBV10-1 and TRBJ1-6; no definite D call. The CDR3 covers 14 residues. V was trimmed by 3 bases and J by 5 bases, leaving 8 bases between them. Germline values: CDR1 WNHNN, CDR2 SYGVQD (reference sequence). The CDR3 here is CASSEQSNNSPLHF. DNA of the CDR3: TGCGCCAGCAGTGAACAGAGCAATAATTCACCCCTCCACTTT.

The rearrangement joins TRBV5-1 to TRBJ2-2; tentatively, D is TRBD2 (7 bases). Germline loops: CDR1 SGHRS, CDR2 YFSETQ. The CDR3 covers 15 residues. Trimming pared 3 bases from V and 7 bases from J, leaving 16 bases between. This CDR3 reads CASSSGGPGGGELFF. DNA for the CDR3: TGCGCCAGCAGCTCTGGGGGGCCGGGAGGCGGGGAGCTGTTTTTT. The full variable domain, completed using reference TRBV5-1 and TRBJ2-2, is KAGVTQTPRYLIKTRGQQVTLSCSPISGHRSVSWYQQTPGQGLQFLFEYFSETQRNKGNFPGRFSGRQFSNSRSEMNVSTLELGDSALYLCASSSGGPGGGELFFGEGSRLTVL.

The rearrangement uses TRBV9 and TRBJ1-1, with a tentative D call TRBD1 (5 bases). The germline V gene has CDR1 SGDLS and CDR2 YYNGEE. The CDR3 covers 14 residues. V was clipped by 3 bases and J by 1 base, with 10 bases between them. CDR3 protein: CASSAWTSNTEAFF. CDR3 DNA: TGTGCCAGCAGCGCTTGGACATCGAACACTGAAGCTTTCTTT.

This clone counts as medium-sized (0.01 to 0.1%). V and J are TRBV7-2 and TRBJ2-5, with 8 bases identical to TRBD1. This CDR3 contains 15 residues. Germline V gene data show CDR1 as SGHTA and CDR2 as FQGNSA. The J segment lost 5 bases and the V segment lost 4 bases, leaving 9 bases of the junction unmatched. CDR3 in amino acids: CASSWQTGEGETQYF. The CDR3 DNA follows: TGTGCCAGCAGCTGGCAGACAGGGGAAGGGGAGACCCAGTACTTC.

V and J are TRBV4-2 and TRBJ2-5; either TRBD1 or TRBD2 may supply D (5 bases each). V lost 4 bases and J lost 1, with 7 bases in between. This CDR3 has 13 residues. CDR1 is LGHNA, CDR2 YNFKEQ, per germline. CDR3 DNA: TGTGCCAGCAGCCGGGACCTCCAAGAGACCCAGTACTTC. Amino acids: CASSRDLQETQYF.

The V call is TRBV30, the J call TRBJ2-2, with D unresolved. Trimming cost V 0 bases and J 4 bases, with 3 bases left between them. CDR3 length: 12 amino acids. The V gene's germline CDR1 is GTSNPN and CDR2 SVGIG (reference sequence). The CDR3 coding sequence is TGTGCCTGGAGTGTTATCACCGGGGAGCTGTTTTTT. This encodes CAWSVITGELFF.

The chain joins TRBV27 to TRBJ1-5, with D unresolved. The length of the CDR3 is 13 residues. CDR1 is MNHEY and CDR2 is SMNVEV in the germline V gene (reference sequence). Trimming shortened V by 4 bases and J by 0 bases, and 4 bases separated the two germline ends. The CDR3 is CASSSDSNQPQHF. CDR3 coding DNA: TGTGCCAGCAGTTCCGATAGCAATCAGCCCCAGCATTTT.

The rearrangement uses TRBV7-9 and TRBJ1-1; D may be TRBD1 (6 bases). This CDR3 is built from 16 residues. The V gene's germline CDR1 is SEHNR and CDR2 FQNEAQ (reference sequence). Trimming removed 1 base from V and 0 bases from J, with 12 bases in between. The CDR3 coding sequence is TGTGCCAGCAGCTTAGGGCAGGGGCGTCTGAACACTGAAGCTTTCTTT. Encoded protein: CASSLGQGRLNTEAFF.

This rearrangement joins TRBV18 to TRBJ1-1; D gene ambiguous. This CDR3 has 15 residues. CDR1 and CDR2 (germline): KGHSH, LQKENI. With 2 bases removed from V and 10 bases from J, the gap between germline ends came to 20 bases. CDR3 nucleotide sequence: TGTGCCAGCTCACCAGGTTCCGGGGTTTTGATGGGAGCTTTCTTT. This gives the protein CASSPGSGVLMGAFF.

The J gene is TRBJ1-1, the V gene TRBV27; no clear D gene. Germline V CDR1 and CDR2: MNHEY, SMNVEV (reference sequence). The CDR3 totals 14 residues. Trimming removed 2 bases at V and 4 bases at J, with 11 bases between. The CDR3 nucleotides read TGTGCCAGCAGTTTACGACGGGAGGGCACTGAAGCTTTCTTT. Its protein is CASSLRREGTEAFF.

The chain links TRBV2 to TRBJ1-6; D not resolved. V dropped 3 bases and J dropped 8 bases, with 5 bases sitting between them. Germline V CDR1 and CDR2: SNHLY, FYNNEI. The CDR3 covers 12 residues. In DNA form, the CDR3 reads TGTGCCAGCAGTGACAGTGATTCACCCCTCCACTTT. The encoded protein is CASSDSDSPLHF.

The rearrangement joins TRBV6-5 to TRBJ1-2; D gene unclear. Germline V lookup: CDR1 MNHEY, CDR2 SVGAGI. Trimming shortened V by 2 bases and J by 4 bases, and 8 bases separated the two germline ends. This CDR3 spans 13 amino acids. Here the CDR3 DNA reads TGTGCCAGCAGTTACGGCCGCGCCTATGGCTACACCTTC. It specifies CASSYGRAYGYTF.

The DNA for the CDR3 is TGTGCCAGCACCAAGGGCAGGGGCCAGCCCCAGCATTTT. This translates into CASTKGRGQPQHF. This chain links TRBV11-2 with TRBJ1-5; tentatively, D is TRBD1 (6 bases). The germline V and J ends were trimmed by 7 bases and 7 bases, with 14 bases remaining between them. The CDR3 covers 13 residues. The germline V gene encodes CDR1 SGHAT and CDR2 FQNNGV.